This T cell receptor beta chain came from a study of T-cell memory formation after mild COVID-19. As for the study in general: For the most part, TCR clusters were specific to one donor.

Study outcomes and limitations: That cross-reactive memory joined was suggested by some responding clones appearing in pre-infection memory. Contracting CD4+ clones lay largely in CM and EM, with CD8+ ones residing in EMRA.

This clonotype has just a few counts. The antigen is undetermined. The germline V gene encodes CDR1 MGHDK and CDR2 SYGVNS. The V end lost 3 bases, the J end lost 2 bases, and 8 bases lay between the germline ends. There are 13 residues in the CDR3. In TCRdb, the 5' RACE reads were re-called with MiXCR into one record per CDR3 protein. The sample includes around 500,000 distinct CDR3 sequences, approximately 18% of them seen just once. Sequenced sample: PBMCs or a T cell subset sorted from them (not recorded which). The rearrangement links TRBV25-1 to TRBJ2-7, with D unresolved. This TCR was recovered from an adult woman who had mild COVID-19 (a few samples of this study predate the infection). Cell type and time point are not known. The CDR3 sequence: CASSDIATYEQYF. The CDR3 nucleotides read TGTGCCAGCAGTGACATCGCGACCTACGAGCAGTACTTC.